Below are 9 T cell receptor beta chains sequenced from a single sample in a study of T cells after posttransplantation cyclophosphamide. Methotrexate plus calcineurin inhibitor accompanied controls' myeloablative marrow transplants; sampling was 1 year later. Sequenced by immunoSEQ multiplex PCR; TCRdb stores in-frame clones only, minus some. The table has 15,000 to 20,000 clones, around 87% seen once. The specimen was PBMCs, collected after an allogeneic stem cell transplant with a calcineurin inhibitor and methotrexate. These receptors all come from a male patient in his forties or fifties who received an allogeneic stem cell transplant from an unrelated donor, was CMV-positive, and had chronic GVHD only. Part of the T cells may come from the graft donor.

This sequence joins TRBV18 and TRBJ2-5; the match to TRBD2 covers 10 bases. The germline V gene has CDR1 KGHSH and CDR2 LQKENI. The CDR3 length is 16 residues. J was trimmed by 5 bases and V by 1 base; bases with no gene match: 7. CDR3 region: CASSPLAAGGPETQYF. In nucleotides, the CDR3 is TGTGCCAGCTCACCACTTGCAGCGGGAGGGCCGGAGACCCAGTACTTC.

The CDR3 region has the DNA TGTGCCAGCAGTTCCCGGGACAGGAATGAAAAACTGTTTTTT. Translation gives CASSSRDRNEKLFF. V is TRBV27 and J is TRBJ1-4, with TRBD1 matching over 8 bases. The CDR3 is made up of 14 amino acids. V shed 4 bases, J shed 5 bases, and the junction held 3 bases outside the gene matches. Germline V CDR1 and CDR2: MNHEY, SMNVEV (reference sequence). Variable domain in full (rest from reference TRBV27 and TRBJ1-4): EAQVTQNPRYLITVTGKKLTVTCSQNMNHEYMSWYRQDPGLGLRQIYYSMNVEVTDKGDVPEGYKVSRKEKRNFPLILESPSPNQTSLYFCASSSRDRNEKLFFGSGTQLSVL.

This chain connects TRBV28 to TRBJ2-7; D possibly corresponds to TRBD2 (6 bases). The CDR3 loop spans 14 amino acids. Deletions cut 3 bases from V and 3 bases from J, with 12 bases between. Germline-derived CDR1 and CDR2 are MDHEN and SYDVKM. The chain's CDR3 is CASSFPGRSYEQYF. CDR3 DNA sequence: TGTGCCAGCAGTTTCCCCGGGAGAAGCTACGAGCAGTACTTC.

The rearrangement joins TRBV5-1 to TRBJ1-2; tentatively, D is TRBD1 (5 bases). In germline, CDR1 is SGHRS, CDR2 YFSETQ. V lost 4 bases to trimming and J lost 6 bases, with 16 bases between them. The CDR3 runs to 14 residues. The CDR3 sequence: CASSPGGGSNGYTF. CDR3 bases: TGCGCCAGCAGCCCCGGGGGGGGGAGTAATGGCTACACCTTC.

The chain employs TRBV28 and TRBJ2-1; no clear D gene. Trimming removed 5 bases at V and 1 base at J, with 15 bases between. The germline gives CDR1 MDHEN, CDR2 SYDVKM. CDR3 length: 16 residues. CDR3 nucleotide sequence: TGTGCCAGCAGTACACGGAGTTGGCGGTCCTACAATGAGCAGTTCTTC. Translating gives CASSTRSWRSYNEQFF.

J is TRBJ1-2 and V is TRBV7-9; no firm D call. Germline-derived CDR1 and CDR2 are SEHNR and FQNEAQ (reference sequence). The CDR3 has 14 amino acids. V was cut by 3 bases and J by 6 bases, with 14 bases left in between. The CDR3 here is CASSFSAVGDGYTF. The CDR3 coding sequence is TGTGCCAGCAGCTTTTCTGCCGTAGGAGATGGCTACACCTTC.

The chain combines TRBV4-3 with TRBJ2-3; the match to TRBD2 covers 15 bases. The germline CDR1 and CDR2 sequences are LGHNA and YSLEER. V lost 0 bases, J lost 7 bases, and 17 bases stayed unmatched. The CDR3 loop spans 21 amino acids. Written as DNA, the CDR3 is TGCGCCAGCAGCCAAGAAGGGGGCTTCGCCGGGACTAGCGGGAGGCAACATACGCAGTATTTT. This encodes CASSQEGGFAGTSGRQHTQYF.

V usage is TRBV2 and J usage is TRBJ1-5; a possible D gene is TRBD1 (6 bases). With 4 bases removed from V and 7 bases from J, the gap between germline ends came to 14 bases. CDR1 SNHLY and CDR2 FYNNEI come from the germline V gene. This CDR3 contains 14 residues. CDR3 amino acids: CASSGQGWGQPQHF. As DNA, the CDR3 is TGTGCCAGCAGTGGCCAGGGGTGGGGCCAGCCCCAGCATTTT.

V usage is TRBV4-3 and J usage is TRBJ2-5, with 8 bases lining up with TRBD2. The better agreement between TRBJ2-7 and the DNA end casts doubt on the J call. Germline V CDR1 and CDR2: LGHNA, YSLEER. The CDR3 covers 15 residues. The CDR3 protein is CASSQETSADYEQYF. The CDR3 DNA reads as TGCGCCAGCAGCCAAGAGACTAGCGCAGACTACGAGCAGTACTTC.